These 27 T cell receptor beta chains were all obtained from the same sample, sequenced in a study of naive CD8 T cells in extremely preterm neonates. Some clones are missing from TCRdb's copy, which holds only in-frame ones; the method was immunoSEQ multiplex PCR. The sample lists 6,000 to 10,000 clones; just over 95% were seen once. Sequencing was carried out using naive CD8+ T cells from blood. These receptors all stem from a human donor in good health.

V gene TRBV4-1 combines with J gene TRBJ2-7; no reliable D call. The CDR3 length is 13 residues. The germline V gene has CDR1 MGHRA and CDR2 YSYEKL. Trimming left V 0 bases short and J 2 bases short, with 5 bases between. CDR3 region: CASSQDNTYEQYF. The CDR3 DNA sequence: TGCGCCAGCAGCCAAGATAACACCTACGAGCAGTACTTC.

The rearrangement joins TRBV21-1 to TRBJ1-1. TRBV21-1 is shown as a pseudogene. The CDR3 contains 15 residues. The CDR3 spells CATQSDRGRGTEAFF. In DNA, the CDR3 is TGTGCCACGCAAAGCGATCGGGGGAGGGGGACTGAAGCTTTCTTT.

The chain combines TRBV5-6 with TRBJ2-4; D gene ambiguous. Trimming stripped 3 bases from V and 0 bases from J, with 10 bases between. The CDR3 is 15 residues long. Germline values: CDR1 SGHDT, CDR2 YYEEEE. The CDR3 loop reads CASSSLLLAKNIQYF. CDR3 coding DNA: TGTGCCAGCAGCTCCTTGTTGTTAGCCAAAAACATTCAGTACTTC.

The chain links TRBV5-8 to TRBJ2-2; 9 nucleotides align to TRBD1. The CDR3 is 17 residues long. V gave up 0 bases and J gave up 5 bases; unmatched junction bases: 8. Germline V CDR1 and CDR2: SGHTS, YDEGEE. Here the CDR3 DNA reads TGTGCCAGCAGCTTGGTTATCGGGACAGGGATTACCGGGGAGCTGTTTTTT. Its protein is CASSLVIGTGITGELFF.

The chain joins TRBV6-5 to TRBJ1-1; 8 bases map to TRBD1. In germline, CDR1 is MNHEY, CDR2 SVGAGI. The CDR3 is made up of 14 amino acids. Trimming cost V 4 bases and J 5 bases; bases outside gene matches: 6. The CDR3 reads CASSLQGGGTEAFF. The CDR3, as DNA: TGTGCCAGCAGTTTACAGGGGGGAGGAACTGAAGCTTTCTTT.

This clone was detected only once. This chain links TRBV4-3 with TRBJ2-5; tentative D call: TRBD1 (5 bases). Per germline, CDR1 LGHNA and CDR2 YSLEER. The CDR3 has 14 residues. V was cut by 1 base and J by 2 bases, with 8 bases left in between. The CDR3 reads CASSQGTQQETQYF. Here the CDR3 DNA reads TGCGCCAGCAGCCAAGGGACACAACAAGAGACCCAGTACTTC.

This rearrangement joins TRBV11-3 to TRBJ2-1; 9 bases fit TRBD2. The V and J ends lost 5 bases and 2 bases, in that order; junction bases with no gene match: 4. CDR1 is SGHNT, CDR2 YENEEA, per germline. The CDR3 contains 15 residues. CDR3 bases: TGTGCCAGCAGCGATAGCGGGAGCGCCTACAATGAGCAGTTCTTC. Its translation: CASSDSGSAYNEQFF. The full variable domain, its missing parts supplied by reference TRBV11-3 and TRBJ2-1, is EAGVVQSPRYKIIEKKQPVAFWCNPISGHNTLYWYLQNLGQGPELLIRYENEEAVDDSQLPKDRFSAERLKGVDSTLKIQPAELGDSAVYLCASSDSGSAYNEQFFGPGTRLTVL.

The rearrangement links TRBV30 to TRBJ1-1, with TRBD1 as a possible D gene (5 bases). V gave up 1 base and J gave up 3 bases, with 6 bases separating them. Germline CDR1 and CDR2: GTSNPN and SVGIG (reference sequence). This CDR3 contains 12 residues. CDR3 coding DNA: TGTGCCTGGAGTGAAGGGGACACTGAAGCTTTCTTT. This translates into CAWSEGDTEAFF.

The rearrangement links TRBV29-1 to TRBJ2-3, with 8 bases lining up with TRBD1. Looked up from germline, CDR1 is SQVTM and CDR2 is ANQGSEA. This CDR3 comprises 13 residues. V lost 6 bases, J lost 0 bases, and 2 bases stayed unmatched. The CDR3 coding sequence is TGCAGCGTAACAGGGGGTAGCACAGATACGCAGTATTTT. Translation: CSVTGGSTDTQYF.

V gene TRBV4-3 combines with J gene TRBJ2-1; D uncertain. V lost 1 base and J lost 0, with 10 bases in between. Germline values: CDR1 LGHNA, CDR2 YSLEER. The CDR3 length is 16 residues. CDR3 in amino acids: CASSQASMSSYNEQFF. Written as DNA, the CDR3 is TGCGCCAGCAGCCAAGCTTCGATGAGCTCCTACAATGAGCAGTTCTTC.

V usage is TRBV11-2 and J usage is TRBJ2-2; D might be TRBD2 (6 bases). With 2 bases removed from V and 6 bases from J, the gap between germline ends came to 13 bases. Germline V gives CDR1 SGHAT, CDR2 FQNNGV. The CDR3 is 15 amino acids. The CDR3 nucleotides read TGTGCCAGCAGCTTAATTGCGGGGACCGCCGGGGAGCTGTTTTTT. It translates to CASSLIAGTAGELFF.

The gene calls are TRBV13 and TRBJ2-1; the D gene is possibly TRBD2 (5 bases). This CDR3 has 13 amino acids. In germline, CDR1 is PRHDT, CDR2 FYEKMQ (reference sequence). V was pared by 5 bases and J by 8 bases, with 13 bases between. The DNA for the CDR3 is TGTGCCAGCAGCGCGCACCCGAGGGATGAGCAGTTCTTC. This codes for CASSAHPRDEQFF.

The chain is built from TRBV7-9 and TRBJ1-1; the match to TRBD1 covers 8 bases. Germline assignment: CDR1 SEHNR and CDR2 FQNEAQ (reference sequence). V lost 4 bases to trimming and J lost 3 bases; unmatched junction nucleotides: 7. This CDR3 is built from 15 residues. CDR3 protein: CASSWTGRKYTEAFF. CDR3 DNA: TGTGCCAGCAGCTGGACAGGGAGAAAATACACTGAAGCTTTCTTT.

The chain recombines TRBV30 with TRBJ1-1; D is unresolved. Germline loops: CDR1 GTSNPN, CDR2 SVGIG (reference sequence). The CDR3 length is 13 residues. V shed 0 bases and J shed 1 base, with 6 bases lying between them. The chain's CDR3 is CAWSVLANTEAFF. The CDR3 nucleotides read TGTGCCTGGAGTGTTCTGGCGAACACTGAAGCTTTCTTT.

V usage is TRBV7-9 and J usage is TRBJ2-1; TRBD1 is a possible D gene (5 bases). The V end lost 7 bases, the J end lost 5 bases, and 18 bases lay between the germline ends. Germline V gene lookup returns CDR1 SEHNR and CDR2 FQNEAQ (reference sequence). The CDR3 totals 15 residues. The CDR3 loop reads CASTLSGPKNNEQFF. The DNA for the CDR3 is TGTGCCAGCACCCTCTCAGGGCCGAAAAACAATGAGCAGTTCTTC.

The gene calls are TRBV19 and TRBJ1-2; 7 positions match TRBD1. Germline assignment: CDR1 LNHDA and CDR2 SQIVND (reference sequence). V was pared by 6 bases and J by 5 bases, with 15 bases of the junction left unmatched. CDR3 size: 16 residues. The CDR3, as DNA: TGTGCCAGTAGCCCCCTCAACAGGGGACCGGCTTATGGCTACACCTTC. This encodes CASSPLNRGPAYGYTF.

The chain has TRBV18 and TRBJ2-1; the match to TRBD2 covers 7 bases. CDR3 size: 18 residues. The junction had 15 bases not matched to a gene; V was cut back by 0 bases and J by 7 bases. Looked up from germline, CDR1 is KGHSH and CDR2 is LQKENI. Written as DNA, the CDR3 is TGTGCCAGCTCACCACCCGGTTTCAGAGAGGGAGCGGGGAATGAGCAGTTCTTC. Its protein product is CASSPPGFREGAGNEQFF.

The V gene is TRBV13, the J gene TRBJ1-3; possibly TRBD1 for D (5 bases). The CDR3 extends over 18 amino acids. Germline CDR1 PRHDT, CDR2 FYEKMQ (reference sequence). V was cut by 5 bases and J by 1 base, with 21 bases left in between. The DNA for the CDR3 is TGTGCCAGCAGCAACCTGGCTAAGGTAGGGGCATCTGGAAACACCATATATTTT. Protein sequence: CASSNLAKVGASGNTIYF.

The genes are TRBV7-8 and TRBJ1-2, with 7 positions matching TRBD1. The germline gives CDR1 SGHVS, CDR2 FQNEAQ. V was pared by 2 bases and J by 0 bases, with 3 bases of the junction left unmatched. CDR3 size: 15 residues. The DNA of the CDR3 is TGTGCCAGCAGCTTACGGACAGGCCCTAACTATGGCTACACCTTC. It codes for CASSLRTGPNYGYTF.

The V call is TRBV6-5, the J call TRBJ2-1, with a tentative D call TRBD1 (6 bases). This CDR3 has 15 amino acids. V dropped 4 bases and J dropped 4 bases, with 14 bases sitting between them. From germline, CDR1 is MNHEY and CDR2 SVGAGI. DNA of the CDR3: TGTGCCAGCAGTTCTAACAGGGAGAGGTACAATGAGCAGTTCTTC. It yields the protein CASSSNRERYNEQFF.

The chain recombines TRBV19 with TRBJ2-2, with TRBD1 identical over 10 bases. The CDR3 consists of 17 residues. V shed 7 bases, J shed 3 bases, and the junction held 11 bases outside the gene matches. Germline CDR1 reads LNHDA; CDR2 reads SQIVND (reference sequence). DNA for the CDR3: TGTGCCAGTAAAACTAGACAGGGGGCGGGATACACCGGGGAGCTGTTTTTT. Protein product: CASKTRQGAGYTGELFF.

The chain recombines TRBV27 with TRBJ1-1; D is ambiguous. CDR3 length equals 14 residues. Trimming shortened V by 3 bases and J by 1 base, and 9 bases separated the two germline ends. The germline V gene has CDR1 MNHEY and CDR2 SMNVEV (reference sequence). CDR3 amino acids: CASSFGLQNTEAFF. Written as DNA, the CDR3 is TGTGCCAGCAGTTTTGGGCTCCAGAACACTGAAGCTTTCTTT.

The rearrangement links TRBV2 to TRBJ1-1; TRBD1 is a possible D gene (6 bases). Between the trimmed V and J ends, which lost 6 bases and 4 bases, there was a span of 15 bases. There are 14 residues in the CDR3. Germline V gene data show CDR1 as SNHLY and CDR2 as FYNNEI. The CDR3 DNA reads TGTGCCAGCAGGGCGGATGCAGGGGCCACTGAAGCTTTCTTT. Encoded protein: CASRADAGATEAFF.

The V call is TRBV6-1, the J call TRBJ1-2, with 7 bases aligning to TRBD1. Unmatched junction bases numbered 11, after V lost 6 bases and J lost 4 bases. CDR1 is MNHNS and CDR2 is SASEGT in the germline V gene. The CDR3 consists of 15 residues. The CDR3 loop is CASSDFTGAGYGYTF. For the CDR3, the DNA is TGTGCCAGCAGCGATTTTACAGGGGCTGGCTATGGCTACACCTTC.

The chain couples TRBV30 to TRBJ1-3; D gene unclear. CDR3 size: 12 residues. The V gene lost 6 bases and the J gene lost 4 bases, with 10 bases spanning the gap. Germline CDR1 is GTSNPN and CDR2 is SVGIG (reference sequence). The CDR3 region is CACGSGGNTIYF. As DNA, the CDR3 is TGTGCCTGTGGGTCCGGGGGAAACACCATATATTTT.

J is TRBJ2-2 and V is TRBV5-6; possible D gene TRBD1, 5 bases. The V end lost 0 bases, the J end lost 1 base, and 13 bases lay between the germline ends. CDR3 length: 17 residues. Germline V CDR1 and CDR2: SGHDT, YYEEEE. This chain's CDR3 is CASSLGSGPVNTGELFF. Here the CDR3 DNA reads TGTGCCAGCAGCTTGGGTTCAGGGCCGGTGAACACCGGGGAGCTGTTTTTT.

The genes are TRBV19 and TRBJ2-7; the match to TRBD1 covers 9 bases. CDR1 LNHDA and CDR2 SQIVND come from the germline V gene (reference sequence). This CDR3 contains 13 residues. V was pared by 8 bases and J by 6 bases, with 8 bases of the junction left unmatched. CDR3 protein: CASEAGQGGEQYF. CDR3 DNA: TGTGCCAGTGAGGCGGGACAGGGAGGCGAGCAGTACTTC.